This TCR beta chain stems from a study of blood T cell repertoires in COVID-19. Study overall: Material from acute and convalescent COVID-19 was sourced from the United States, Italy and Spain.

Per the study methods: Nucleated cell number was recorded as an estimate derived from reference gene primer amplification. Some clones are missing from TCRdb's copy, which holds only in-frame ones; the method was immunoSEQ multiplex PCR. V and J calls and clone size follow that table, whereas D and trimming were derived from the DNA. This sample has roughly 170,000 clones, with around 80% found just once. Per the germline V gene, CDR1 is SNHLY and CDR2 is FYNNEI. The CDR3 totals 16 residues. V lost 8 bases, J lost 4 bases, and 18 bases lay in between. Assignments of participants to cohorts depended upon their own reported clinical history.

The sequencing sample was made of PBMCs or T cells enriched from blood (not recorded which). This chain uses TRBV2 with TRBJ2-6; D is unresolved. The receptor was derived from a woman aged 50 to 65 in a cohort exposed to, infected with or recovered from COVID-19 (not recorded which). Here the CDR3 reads CASGPPLNGGANVLTF. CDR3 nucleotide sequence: TGTGCCAGCGGGCCCCCCCTGAATGGCGGGGCCAACGTCCTGACTTTC.